This passage covers 5 T cell receptor beta chains from one sample sequenced in a study of CD8 T cells in Susac syndrome. Random hexamers served to reverse transcribe about 0.45 to 1 ug RNA. TCRdb fed the immunoSEQ multiplex PCR reads into MiXCR, producing one record per CDR3 protein. Of 130,000 or so distinct CDR3 sequences in the sample, 75% to 90% were seen once. Material for sequencing was CD8+ T cells from PBMCs. The origin of the receptors is a human donor with multiple sclerosis.

This clonotype was recorded only once. V and J are TRBV12-3 or TRBV12-4 and TRBJ2-1; perhaps TRBD1 as D (6 bases). The CDR3 sequence is 13 residues long. The ends were cut back, 5 bases at V and 8 bases at J, with 13 bases in the middle. The CDR3 reads CASSPYRVDEQFF. DNA for the CDR3: TGTGCCAGCAGTCCGTACAGGGTAGATGAGCAGTTCTTC.

The CDR3 coding sequence is TGTGCCAGCAGTATAGCGGAACGCGGGAATACGCAGTATTTT. Translation: CASSIAERGNTQYF. The genes are TRBV6-2 or TRBV6-3 and TRBJ2-3; D is perhaps TRBD2 (6 bases). This CDR3 has 14 amino acids. V lost 5 bases and J lost 7, with 16 bases in between. The germline gives CDR1 MNHEY, CDR2 SVGEGT.

The rearrangement joins TRBV5-4 to TRBJ1-2; D perhaps matches TRBD1 (6 bases). The CDR3 has 16 amino acids. The germline V gene has CDR1 SGHNT and CDR2 YYREEE (reference sequence). V lost 3 bases to trimming and J lost 1 base, with 16 bases between them. The CDR3 reads CASSWKEGGLNYGYTF. CDR3 DNA sequence: TGTGCCAGCAGCTGGAAGGAAGGGGGGCTTAACTATGGCTACACCTTC.

V usage is TRBV7-9 and J usage is TRBJ1-2, with D possibly being TRBD1 (6 bases). The CDR3 loop spans 15 amino acids. Trimming cost V 1 base and J 0 bases, with 9 bases left between them. Germline V gene data show CDR1 as SEHNR and CDR2 as FQNEAQ (reference sequence). The CDR3 sequence: CASSLGTVPNYGYTF. The CDR3 nucleotides read TGTGCCAGCAGCTTAGGGACAGTGCCTAACTATGGCTACACCTTC.

The gene calls are TRBV4-1 and TRBJ2-1, with D possibly being TRBD1 or TRBD2 (5 bases each). This CDR3 has 14 amino acids. Trimming left V 1 base short and J 8 bases short, with 12 bases between. CDR1 and CDR2 (germline): MGHRA, YSYEKL. DNA for the CDR3: TGCGCCAGCAGCCAAGTTCAGGGACGGGATGAGCAGTTCTTC. Protein product: CASSQVQGRDEQFF.